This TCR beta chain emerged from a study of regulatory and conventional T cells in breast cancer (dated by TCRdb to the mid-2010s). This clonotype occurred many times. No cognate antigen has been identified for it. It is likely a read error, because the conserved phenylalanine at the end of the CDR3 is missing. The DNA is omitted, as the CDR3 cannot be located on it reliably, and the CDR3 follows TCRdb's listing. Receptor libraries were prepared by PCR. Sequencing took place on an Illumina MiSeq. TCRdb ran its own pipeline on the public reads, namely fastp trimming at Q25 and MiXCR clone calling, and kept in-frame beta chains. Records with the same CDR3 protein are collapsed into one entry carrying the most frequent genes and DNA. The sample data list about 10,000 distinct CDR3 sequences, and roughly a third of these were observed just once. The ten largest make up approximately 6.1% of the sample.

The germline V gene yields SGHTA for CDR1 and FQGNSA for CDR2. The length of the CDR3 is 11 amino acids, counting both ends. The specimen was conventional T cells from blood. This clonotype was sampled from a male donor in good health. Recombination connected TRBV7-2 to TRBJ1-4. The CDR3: CASSLGGTRTA.